The 17 T cell receptor beta chains in this list originate from one sample, sequenced in a study of CD8 T cells in ankylosing spondylitis. TCRdb re-analysed the 5' RACE reads in MiXCR, keeping a single row per CDR3 protein. The table shows some 250,000 distinct CDR3 sequences, with about 24% occurring only once. Sequenced: blood, either unsorted or a sorted T cell fraction (not recorded which). The receptors come from a male donor with ankylosing spondylitis or in good health (not recorded which).

This chain uses TRBV18 with TRBJ2-7, with D perhaps matching TRBD1 (6 bases). The V gene lost 5 bases and the J gene lost 3 bases, with 14 bases spanning the gap. Germline V CDR1 and CDR2: KGHSH, LQKENI. The CDR3 has 14 amino acids. CDR3 sequence reads: CASSSGAGLYEQYF. DNA for the CDR3: TGTGCCAGCTCATCAGGGGCGGGCCTCTACGAGCAGTACTTC.

The chain recombines TRBV2 with TRBJ2-3, with unresolved D. This CDR3 contains 14 residues. V lost 7 bases to trimming and J lost 2 bases, with 13 bases between them. Germline-derived CDR1 and CDR2 are SNHLY and FYNNEI. Written as DNA, the CDR3 is TGTGCCAGCAAGCCCCCGGTTCTCACAGATACGCAGTATTTT. This codes for CASKPPVLTDTQYF. Together with reference TRBV2 and TRBJ2-3, the CDR3 gives the full variable domain: EPEVTQTPSHQVTQMGQEVILRCVPISNHLYFYWYRQILGQKVEFLVSFYNNEISEKSEIFDDQFSVERPDGSNFTLKIRSTKLEDSAMYFCASKPPVLTDTQYFGPGTRLTVL.

The chain links TRBV20-1 to TRBJ2-3, with unresolved D. With 0 bases removed from V and 5 bases from J, the gap between germline ends came to 15 bases. Looked up from germline, CDR1 is DFQATT and CDR2 is SNEGSKA (reference sequence). The CDR3 contains 15 residues. The CDR3 reads CSARDQSSVGDTQYF. The DNA of the CDR3 is TGCAGTGCTAGAGATCAGTCTTCAGTCGGAGATACGCAGTATTTT.

In its sample, this clonotype was seen a few times. The chain links TRBV20-1 to TRBJ2-1; TRBD1 or TRBD2 may be the D gene (7 bases each). The V gene lost 4 bases and the J gene lost 9 bases, with 16 bases spanning the gap. Germline assignment: CDR1 DFQATT and CDR2 SNEGSKA (reference sequence). CDR3 size: 13 residues. Here the CDR3 reads CSATPGQRGEQFF. CDR3 bases: TGCAGTGCTACCCCGGGACAGCGGGGTGAGCAGTTCTTC.

The CDR3 sequence: CSARLSTGVDGYTF. DNA of the CDR3: TGCAGTGCTAGATTGAGTACAGGGGTGGATGGCTACACCTTC. This sequence joins TRBV20-1 and TRBJ1-2; 7 bases are shared with TRBD1. CDR3 length equals 14 residues. V lost 2 bases to trimming and J lost 6 bases; unmatched junction nucleotides: 9. From germline, CDR1 is DFQATT and CDR2 SNEGSKA (reference sequence).

This clonotype was detected many times. This chain joins TRBV12-3 or TRBV12-4 and TRBJ1-5, with 7 bases that match TRBD1. The CDR3 sequence is 15 residues long. V lost 4 bases to trimming and J lost 5 bases; unmatched junction nucleotides: 8. CDR3 loop: CASSSQQGRYQPQHF. CDR3 nucleotides: TGTGCCAGCAGTTCACAACAGGGGAGGTATCAGCCCCAGCATTTT.

This clonotype was observed many times. In DNA form, the CDR3 reads TGCAGTGCTAGAGATCGGCAGGGGGCGGTATCTGGGGCCAACGTCCTGACTTTC. This encodes CSARDRQGAVSGANVLTF. V is TRBV20-1 and J is TRBJ2-6, with TRBD1 matching 8 bases. The germline gives CDR1 DFQATT, CDR2 SNEGSKA (reference sequence). V was clipped by 0 bases and J by 1 base; unmatched bases: 8. There are 18 residues in the CDR3.

V is TRBV6-1 and J is TRBJ2-2, with TRBD2 as a possible D gene (5 bases). The germline V gene has CDR1 MNHNS and CDR2 SASEGT. V was pared by 4 bases and J by 5 bases, with 11 bases between. This CDR3 spans 14 amino acids. CDR3 residues: CASSATSGTGELFF. The CDR3 DNA follows: TGTGCCAGCAGTGCGACTTCGGGGACCGGGGAGCTGTTTTTT.

V gene TRBV12-3 or TRBV12-4 combines with J gene TRBJ2-1, with 10 bases that match TRBD2. The length of the CDR3 is 16 residues. V dropped 6 bases and J dropped 6; count of bases not matched to a gene: 11. The CDR3 spells CASSFYSSGGINEQFF. The CDR3 DNA is TGTGCCAGCAGCTTCTACTCTAGCGGGGGCATCAATGAGCAGTTCTTC.

This rearrangement joins TRBV7-8 to TRBJ1-2; possible D gene TRBD1, 6 bases. Germline values: CDR1 SGHVS, CDR2 FQNEAQ. The germline V and J ends were trimmed by 2 bases and 8 bases, with 15 bases remaining between them. The CDR3 sequence is 14 residues long. CDR3 sequence reads: CASSLSTTTGGYTF. The CDR3 coding sequence is TGTGCCAGCAGCTTATCCACGACCACAGGGGGCTACACCTTC.

This clonotype was counted many times. This chain connects TRBV12-3 or TRBV12-4 to TRBJ2-1; D remains unclear. V lost 4 bases to trimming and J lost 3 bases, with 7 bases between them. This CDR3 contains 13 residues. CDR3 in amino acids: CASSSVLYNEQFF. CDR3 sequence (DNA): TGTGCCAGCAGTTCCGTCCTCTACAATGAGCAGTTCTTC.

This clonotype has a handful of counts. The chain is built from TRBV20-1 and TRBJ1-3; D not certain. Trimming left V 5 bases short and J 0 bases short, with 11 bases between. CDR1 DFQATT and CDR2 SNEGSKA come from the germline V gene (reference sequence). The length of the CDR3 is 14 residues. The CDR3: CSAPEADSGNTIYF. The CDR3 region has the DNA TGCAGTGCTCCAGAAGCGGACTCTGGAAACACCATATATTTT.

The rearrangement joins TRBV20-1 to TRBJ2-7; D ambiguous. V lost 3 bases and J lost 3, with 9 bases in between. Germline V gene sequence: CDR1 DFQATT, CDR2 SNEGSKA (reference sequence). The CDR3 is 12 amino acids. CDR3 in amino acids: CSASRLRYEQYF. In DNA form, the CDR3 reads TGCAGTGCTAGCCGACTGCGCTACGAGCAGTACTTC.

The table lists this clonotype with many counts. J is TRBJ2-1 and V is TRBV20-1; 8 bases are a match to TRBD2. V shed 0 bases and J 5 bases; nucleotides not matched to a gene: 6. The germline CDR1 and CDR2 sequences are DFQATT and SNEGSKA (reference sequence). The CDR3 is 15 amino acids. In nucleotides, the CDR3 is TGCAGTGCTAGAGATCCGGGGGGGCCAGACAATGAGCAGTTCTTC. It codes for CSARDPGGPDNEQFF.

There are a few counts of this clonotype. V usage is TRBV20-1 and J usage is TRBJ1-6, with D hard to call. V dropped 7 bases and J dropped 6 bases, with 16 bases sitting between them. The germline V gene encodes CDR1 DFQATT and CDR2 SNEGSKA (reference sequence). This CDR3 region has 14 residues. CDR3: CSVSRVNPNSPLHF. As DNA, the CDR3 is TGCAGTGTGAGTCGGGTCAACCCTAATTCACCCCTCCACTTT.

Regarding this clonotype: The junction departs from the called germline gene at one end, perhaps through a read error. This chain joins TRBV12-3 or TRBV12-4 and TRBJ2-6, with D possibly TRBD2 on 5 matching bases. The CDR3 contains 16 residues. For the CDR3, the DNA is TGTGCCAACAGTTTAGTCGGGGTACCCGGGGCCAACGTCCTGACTTTC. Its translation is CANSLVGVPGANVLTF.

This clonotype was counted a few times. V and J are TRBV20-1 and TRBJ2-7, with a possible D match to TRBD1 (7 bases). The V gene lost 6 bases and the J gene lost 6 bases, with 18 bases spanning the gap. The CDR3 extends over 13 amino acids. Germline V lookup: CDR1 DFQATT, CDR2 SNEGSKA (reference sequence). The chain's CDR3 is CSAMTGTGGEQYF. The CDR3 DNA reads TGCAGTGCGATGACAGGGACTGGGGGCGAGCAGTACTTC.